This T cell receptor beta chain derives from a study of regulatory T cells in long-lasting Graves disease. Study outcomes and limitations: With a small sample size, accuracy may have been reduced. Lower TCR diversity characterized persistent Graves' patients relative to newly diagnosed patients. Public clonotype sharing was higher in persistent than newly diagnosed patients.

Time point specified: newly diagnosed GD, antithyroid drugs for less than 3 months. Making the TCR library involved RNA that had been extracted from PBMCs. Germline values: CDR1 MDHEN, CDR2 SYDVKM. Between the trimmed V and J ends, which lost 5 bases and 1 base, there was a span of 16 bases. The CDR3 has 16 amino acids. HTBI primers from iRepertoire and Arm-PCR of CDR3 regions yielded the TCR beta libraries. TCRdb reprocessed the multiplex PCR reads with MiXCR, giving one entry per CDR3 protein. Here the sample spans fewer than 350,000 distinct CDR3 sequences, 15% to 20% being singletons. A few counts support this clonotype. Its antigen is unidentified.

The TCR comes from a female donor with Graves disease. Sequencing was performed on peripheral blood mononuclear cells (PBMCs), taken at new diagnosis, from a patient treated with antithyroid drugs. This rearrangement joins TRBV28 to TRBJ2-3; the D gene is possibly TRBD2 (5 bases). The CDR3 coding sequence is TGTGCCAGCAGTGGCGCCCGGGGTAGTGGCACAGATACGCAGTATTTT. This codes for CASSGARGSGTDTQYF.